These T cell receptor beta chains were read from a single sample in a study of CD8 T cells in Susac syndrome. Each CDR3 protein gets one entry after TCRdb re-called the immunoSEQ multiplex PCR reads with MiXCR. This table holds nearly 200,000 distinct CDR3 sequences, roughly 96% found once. Sample: CD4+ T cells from PBMCs. The receptors were gathered from a human donor with multiple sclerosis. Both conserved end residues are part of each CDR3. A D gene is named only where the DNA matches it firmly. The size entry is marked missing in some rows and otherwise reads once, few, many or a size class.

cdr3_aa,cdr3_nt,j_call,clone_size,d_call,v_call
CSGVGGGETQYF,TGCAGTGGAGTAGGGGGAGGGGAGACCCAGTACTTC,TRBJ2-5,-,-,TRBV20-1
CAITPGLAGYNEQFF,TGTGCCATCACCCCGGGCTTAGCGGGGTACAATGAGCAGTTCTTC,TRBJ2-1,once,TRBD2,TRBV10-3
CAWNSFGTDTQYF,TGTGCCTGGAACAGCTTTGGCACAGATACGCAGTATTTT,TRBJ2-3,-,-,TRBV30
CAWSRDMNGYTF,TGTGCCTGGAGTCGAGACATGAATGGCTACACCTTC,TRBJ1-2,-,-,TRBV30
CAWALQGNQPQHF,TGTGCCTGGGCACTACAGGGGAATCAGCCCCAGCATTTT,TRBJ1-5,-,TRBD1,TRBV30
CSARDPRRRSGAEAFF,TGCAGTGCTAGAGATCCGAGGAGAAGAAGTGGGGCTGAAGCTTTCTTT,TRBJ1-1,once,-,TRBV20-1
CASSRQGERETQYF,TGCGCCAGCAGCCGACAAGGGGAACGTGAGACCCAGTACTTC,TRBJ2-5,-,-,TRBV4-1
CSVLGANTEAFF,TGCAGCGTCCTCGGGGCCAACACTGAAGCTTTCTTT,TRBJ1-1,-,-,TRBV29-1
CASSLSGTGSWEQYF,TGTGCCAGCAGCCTTTCCGGGACAGGGTCGTGGGAGCAGTACTTC,TRBJ2-7,-,TRBD1,TRBV3-1
CASSLRTSGRGDEQFF,TGTGCCAGCAGCCTCCGGACTAGCGGGAGGGGCGATGAGCAGTTCTTC,TRBJ2-1,-,TRBD2,TRBV7-9
CASSSTGPYNSPLHF,TGTGCCAGCAGTTCCACTGGACCGTATAATTCACCCCTCCACTTT,TRBJ1-6,-,-,TRBV6-5
CADGTGQTEAFF,TGTGCCGACGGGACAGGGCAGACTGAAGCTTTCTTT,TRBJ1-1,-,TRBD1,TRBV2
CASSQTGGYGYTF,TGCGCCAGCAGCCAAACAGGAGGCTATGGCTACACCTTC,TRBJ1-2,-,-,TRBV4-1
CASSRGGAGGEQYF,TGTGCCAGCAGCCGCGGGGGCGCCGGGGGAGAGCAGTACTTC,TRBJ2-7,few,-,TRBV7-2
CASRRLAGAYNEQFF,TGTGCCAGCAGACGACTAGCGGGAGCATACAATGAGCAGTTCTTC,TRBJ2-1,-,TRBD2,TRBV7-2
CAWSVRGSSYNEQFF,TGTGCCTGGAGTGTACGGGGGAGCTCCTACAATGAGCAGTTCTTC,TRBJ2-1,-,-,TRBV30
CASSSTFGAGGHGYTF,TGTGCCAGCAGCTCGACTTTTGGAGCGGGGGGGCATGGCTACACCTTC,TRBJ1-2,once,-,TRBV13
CASSLRLAGGIGELFF,TGTGCCAGCAGTCTTCGACTAGCGGGAGGGATCGGGGAGCTGTTTTTT,TRBJ2-2,once,TRBD2,TRBV27
CASSISGGAYNEQFF,TGCGCCAGCAGCATATCAGGGGGGGCCTACAATGAGCAGTTCTTC,TRBJ2-1,-,-,TRBV5-1
CSARTYRAGANVLTF,TGCAGTGCTAGAACCTACAGGGCTGGGGCCAACGTCCTGACTTTC,TRBJ2-6,-,-,TRBV20-1
CASSLALGRTEAFF,TGTGCCAGCAGCTTAGCGCTAGGGAGAACTGAAGCTTTCTTT,TRBJ1-1,-,-,TRBV7-2
CASSGIGFQHF,TGTGCCAGCAGCGGCATAGGGTTCCAGCATTTT,TRBJ1-5,-,-,TRBV7-9
CSVEHREVTEAFF,TGCAGCGTGGAACACCGAGAAGTCACTGAAGCTTTCTTT,TRBJ1-1,-,-,TRBV29-1
CASSEPGAGNTIYF,TGTGCCAGCAGTGAACCAGGGGCTGGAAACACCATATATTTT,TRBJ1-3,-,-,TRBV25-1
CASSDRQYF,TGTGCCAGCAGTGACAGGCAGTACTTC,TRBJ2-7,-,-,TRBV2
CASSPIAGGRNEQFF,TGTGCCAGCAGTCCAATAGCGGGAGGGCGAAATGAGCAGTTCTTC,TRBJ2-1,-,TRBD2,TRBV12-3/TRBV12-4
CASSPSAGRTEAFF,TGTGCCAGCAGCCCCTCAGCAGGGAGGACTGAAGCTTTCTTT,TRBJ1-1,-,-,TRBV6-5
CASSFRERAGANVLTF,TGTGCCAGCAGCTTTCGCGAGCGCGCTGGGGCCAACGTCCTGACTTTC,TRBJ2-6,-,-,TRBV12-3/TRBV12-4
CSASGDSNTEAFF,TGCAGTGCTTCCGGCGACTCGAACACTGAAGCTTTCTTT,TRBJ1-1,-,-,TRBV20-1
CASSLQQGNTEAFF,TGTGCCAGCAGTTTGCAGCAGGGGAACACTGAAGCTTTCTTT,TRBJ1-1,-,-,TRBV28
CASSGRRALNTGELFF,TGTGCCAGCAGCGGCCGCCGAGCGTTGAACACCGGGGAGCTGTTTTTT,TRBJ2-2,-,-,TRBV7-2
CASSRGLAGETREQFF,TGTGCCAGCAGCCGGGGACTAGCGGGAGAAACTAGGGAGCAGTTCTTC,TRBJ2-1,-,TRBD2,TRBV3-1
CSAREAFYNEQFF,TGCAGTGCTAGAGAGGCCTTCTACAATGAGCAGTTCTTC,TRBJ2-1,-,-,TRBV20-1
CASSQRGDQNIQYF,TGTGCCAGCAGCCAAAGGGGAGACCAAAACATTCAGTACTTC,TRBJ2-4,-,-,TRBV9
CASSRLSQGADTQYF,TGTGCCAGCTCACGACTATCCCAGGGGGCAGATACGCAGTATTTT,TRBJ2-3,-,TRBD1,TRBV18
CAIQGLLNYGYTF,TGTGCCATCCAAGGACTCCTAAACTATGGCTACACCTTC,TRBJ1-2,-,-,TRBV10-3